These 3 T cell receptor beta chains came from one sample sequenced in a study of T cell changes during pregnancy in multiple sclerosis. The data were produced by immunoSEQ multiplex PCR, yet TCRdb's version contains in-frame clones alone and is incomplete. The profile shows tens of thousands of clones, around 90% of them singletons. The material sequenced was CD4+ T cells from peripheral blood mononuclear cells, taken in the second trimester of pregnancy. All receptors come from a female donor with multiple sclerosis, enrolled in a pregnancy study.

The J gene is TRBJ1-1, the V gene TRBV4-1; weak D call: TRBD1 (5 bases). The CDR3 runs to 15 residues. CDR1 and CDR2 (germline): MGHRA, YSYEKL. Trimming shortened V by 3 bases and J by 3 bases, and 14 bases separated the two germline ends. CDR3 in amino acids: CASSQGPSGDTEAFF. Written as DNA, the CDR3 is TGCGCCAGCAGCCAGGGGCCGTCGGGGGACACTGAAGCTTTCTTT.

This sequence joins TRBV27 and TRBJ2-3; 16 positions agree with TRBD2. CDR3 length: 16 amino acids. With 8 bases clipped from V and 6 bases from J, the junction kept 8 bases outside the gene matches. Germline V gene sequence: CDR1 MNHEY, CDR2 SMNVEV (reference sequence). CDR3 loop: CASAGTSGGARDTQYF. The CDR3 DNA reads TGTGCCAGCGCTGGGACTAGCGGGGGGGCCAGGGATACGCAGTATTTT.

The chain couples TRBV11-3 to TRBJ2-1; 10 nucleotides agree with TRBD2. The J segment lost 0 bases and the V segment lost 3 bases, leaving 2 bases of the junction unmatched. CDR1 SGHNT and CDR2 YENEEA come from the germline V gene. The CDR3 is 16 amino acids. The CDR3 coding sequence is TGTGCCAGCAGCTTTTTAGCGGGGGGCTCCTACAATGAGCAGTTCTTC. This codes for CASSFLAGGSYNEQFF.